This T cell receptor (beta chain) was sequenced during a study of shared clonotypes between healthy human individuals. Per the original data handling: Filtering differed because ImmunoSEQ produced junction-only sequences that carried no quality scores. Assay used: immunoSEQ multiplex PCR; TCRdb lists only in-frame clones, some missing. V and J calls and clone size are copied from that table; D and trimming were computed from the DNA. This table holds about 2.1 million clones, 93% found once. This CDR3 spans 16 amino acids. Deletions cut 3 bases from V and 4 bases from J, with 16 bases between. The germline gives CDR1 MNHEY, CDR2 SMNVEV (reference sequence). Positive CCR7 selection of CD45RO-negative cells yielded the naive CD8 cells, and terminally differentiated effector memory CD45RA+ cells were excluded.

The source material was naive CD8+ T cells from PBMCs. This rearrangement joins TRBV27 to TRBJ2-1, with TRBD2 as a possible D gene (6 bases). The receptor's source is a man between 18 and 35 years old in good health. Some clones in this sample may be carry-over from other donors' samples. The CDR3 is CASSFSGLGAYNEQFF. In nucleotides, the CDR3 is TGTGCCAGCAGTTTCTCGGGACTCGGCGCGTACAATGAGCAGTTCTTC.